This T cell receptor beta chain was sequenced for a study of technical replicates of blood from a handful of donors. The germline V gene encodes CDR1 LGHNA and CDR2 YSLEER. Trimming removed 3 bases from V and 4 bases from J; junction bases left unmatched: 6. This CDR3 region has 14 residues. Here immunoSEQ multiplex PCR was the method, and the copy in TCRdb shows in-frame clones only, minus some. This table has some 80,000 clones, nearly 98% appearing once. The clonotype was recovered from a human donor in good health. The sequencing sample was made of T cells isolated from PBMCs. The V and J genes are TRBV4-3 and TRBJ2-7; 7 bases map to TRBD1. In nucleotides, the CDR3 is TGCGCCAGCAGCCAGTACCGGGACAGTTACGAGCAGTACTTC. As protein: CASSQYRDSYEQYF.